Shown below are 4 T cell receptor beta chains from a single sample sequenced in a study of blood T cell repertoires in COVID-19. This table comes from immunoSEQ multiplex PCR, and its TCRdb copy is limited to in-frame clones, with some not included. The sample lists a few hundred thousand clones, about 88% occurring once. The sequenced sample consisted of peripheral blood. The receptors were sampled from a man aged 45-65 years with COVID-19, enrolled during active disease.

The CDR3 reads CASSSQQGNTEAFF. CDR3 bases: TGTGCCAGCAGCTCCCAACAGGGGAACACTGAAGCTTTCTTT. The chain uses TRBV9 and TRBJ1-1; D may be TRBD1 (6 bases). V was clipped by 4 bases and J by 1 base, with 11 bases between them. There are 14 residues in the CDR3. Germline CDR1 SGDLS, CDR2 YYNGEE.

The genes are TRBV30 and TRBJ1-3, with 7 bases aligning to TRBD1. Trimming removed 4 bases from V and 0 bases from J; junction bases left unmatched: 6. The CDR3 has 15 amino acids. CDR1 is GTSNPN and CDR2 is SVGIG in the germline V gene (reference sequence). CDR3 amino acids: CAWTLGQISGNTIYF. The CDR3 DNA follows: TGTGCCTGGACCCTGGGACAGATCTCTGGAAACACCATATATTTT.

This CDR3 reads CASSWRETQYF. CDR3 nucleotides: TGCGCCAGCAGCTGGAGAGAGACCCAGTACTTC. V usage is TRBV5-1 and J usage is TRBJ2-5; D gene uncertain. Germline lookup yields CDR1 SGHRS and CDR2 YFSETQ. The CDR3 consists of 11 residues. V lost 3 bases and J lost 4, with 4 bases in between.

The chain recombines TRBV5-5 with TRBJ2-1; D might be TRBD2 (6 bases). This CDR3 has 17 residues. Between the trimmed V and J ends, which lost 1 base and 7 bases, there was a span of 21 bases. Germline V lookup: CDR1 SGHKS, CDR2 YYEKEE (reference sequence). CDR3 protein: CASSLFSLAGSRNEQFF. As DNA, the CDR3 is TGTGCCAGCAGCTTGTTTTCTCTCGCGGGGTCAAGGAATGAGCAGTTCTTC. Using reference TRBV5-5 and TRBJ2-1 for the parts outside the CDR3, the full variable domain is DAGVTQSPTHLIKTRGQQVTLRCSPISGHKSVSWYQQVLGQGPQFIFQYYEKEERGRGNFPDRFSARQFPNYSSELNVNALLLGDSALYLCASSLFSLAGSRNEQFFGPGTRLTVL.